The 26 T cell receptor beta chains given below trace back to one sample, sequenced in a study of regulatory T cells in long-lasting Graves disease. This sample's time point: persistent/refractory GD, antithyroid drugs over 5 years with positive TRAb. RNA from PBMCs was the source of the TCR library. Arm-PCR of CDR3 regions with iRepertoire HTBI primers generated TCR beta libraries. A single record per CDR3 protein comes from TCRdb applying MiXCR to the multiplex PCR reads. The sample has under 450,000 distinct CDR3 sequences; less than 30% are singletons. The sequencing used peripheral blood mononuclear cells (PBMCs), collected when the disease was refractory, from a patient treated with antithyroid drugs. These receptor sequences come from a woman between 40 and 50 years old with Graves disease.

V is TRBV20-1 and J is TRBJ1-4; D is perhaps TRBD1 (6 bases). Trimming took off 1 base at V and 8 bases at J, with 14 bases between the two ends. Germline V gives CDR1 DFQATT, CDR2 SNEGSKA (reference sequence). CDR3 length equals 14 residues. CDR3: CSARAQGIREKLFF. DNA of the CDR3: TGCAGTGCTAGAGCTCAGGGGATACGGGAAAAACTGTTTTTT.

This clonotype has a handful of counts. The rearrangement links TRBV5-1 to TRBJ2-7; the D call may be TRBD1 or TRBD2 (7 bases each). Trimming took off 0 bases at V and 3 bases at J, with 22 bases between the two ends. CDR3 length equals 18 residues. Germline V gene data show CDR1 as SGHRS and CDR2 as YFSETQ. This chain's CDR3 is CASSLAGGTIGQSYEQYF. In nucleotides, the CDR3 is TGCGCCAGCAGCTTGGCAGGGGGGACTATTGGGCAGAGCTACGAGCAGTACTTC. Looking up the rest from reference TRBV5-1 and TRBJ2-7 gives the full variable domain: KAGVTQTPRYLIKTRGQQVTLSCSPISGHRSVSWYQQTPGQGLQFLFEYFSETQRNKGNFPGRFSGRQFSNSRSEMNVSTLELGDSALYLCASSLAGGTIGQSYEQYFGPGTRLTVT.

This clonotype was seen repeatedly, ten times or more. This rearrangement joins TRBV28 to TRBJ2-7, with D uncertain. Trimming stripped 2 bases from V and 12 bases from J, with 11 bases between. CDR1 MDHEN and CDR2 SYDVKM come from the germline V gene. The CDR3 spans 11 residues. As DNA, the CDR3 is TGTGCCAGCAGTTTAACCGACATTATGTACTTC. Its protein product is CASSLTDIMYF.

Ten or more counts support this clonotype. CDR3: CASSLDRISYEQYF. DNA of the CDR3: TGTGCCAGCAGCTTAGATAGGATCTCCTACGAGCAGTACTTC. The J gene is TRBJ2-7, the V gene TRBV11-1; no clear D. Germline-derived CDR1 and CDR2 are SGHAT and FQDESV (reference sequence). Trimming removed 1 base at V and 0 bases at J, with 7 bases between. The CDR3 is made up of 14 amino acids. Combining the CDR3 with reference TRBV11-1 and TRBJ2-7 gives the whole variable domain EAEVAQSPRYKITEKSQAVAFWCDPISGHATLYWYRQILGQGPELLVQFQDESVVDDSQLPKDRFSAERLKGVDSTLKIQPAELGDSAMYLCASSLDRISYEQYFGPGTRLTVT.

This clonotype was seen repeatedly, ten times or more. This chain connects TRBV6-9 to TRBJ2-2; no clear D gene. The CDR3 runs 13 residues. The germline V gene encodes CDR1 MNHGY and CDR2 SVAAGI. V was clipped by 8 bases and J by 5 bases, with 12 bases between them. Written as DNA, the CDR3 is TGTGCCAGCGTTTGTAAAGGGACCGGGGAGCTGTTTTTT. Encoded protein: CASVCKGTGELFF.

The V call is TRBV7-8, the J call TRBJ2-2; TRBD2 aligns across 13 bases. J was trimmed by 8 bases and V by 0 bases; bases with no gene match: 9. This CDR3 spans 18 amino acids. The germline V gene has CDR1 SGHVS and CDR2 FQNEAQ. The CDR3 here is CASSLAIGTSGISGELFF. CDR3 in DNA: TGTGCCAGCAGCTTAGCGATAGGGACTAGCGGGATCTCAGGGGAGCTGTTTTTT.

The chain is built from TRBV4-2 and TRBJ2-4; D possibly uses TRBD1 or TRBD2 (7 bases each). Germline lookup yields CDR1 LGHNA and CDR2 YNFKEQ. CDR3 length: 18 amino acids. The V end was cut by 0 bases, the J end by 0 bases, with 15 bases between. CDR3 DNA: TGTGCCAGCAGCCAAGAGGCGGGGGACAGCTTAGCCAAAAACATTCAGTACTTC. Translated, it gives CASSQEAGDSLAKNIQYF.

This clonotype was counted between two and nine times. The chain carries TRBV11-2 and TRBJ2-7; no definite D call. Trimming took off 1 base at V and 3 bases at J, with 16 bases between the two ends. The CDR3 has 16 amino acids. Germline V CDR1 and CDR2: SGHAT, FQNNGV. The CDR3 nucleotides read TGTGCCAGCAGCTTAGGGTGGTCGGGCTCTTACTACGAGCAGTACTTC. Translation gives CASSLGWSGSYYEQYF.

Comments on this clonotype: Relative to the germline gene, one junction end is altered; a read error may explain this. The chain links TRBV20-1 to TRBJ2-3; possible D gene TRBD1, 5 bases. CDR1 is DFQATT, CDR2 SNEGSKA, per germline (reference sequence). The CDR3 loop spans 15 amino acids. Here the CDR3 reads CSASALRQTTDMQYF. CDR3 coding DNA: TGCAGTGCTAGCGCCCTGAGACAGACCACAGATATGCAGTATTTT.

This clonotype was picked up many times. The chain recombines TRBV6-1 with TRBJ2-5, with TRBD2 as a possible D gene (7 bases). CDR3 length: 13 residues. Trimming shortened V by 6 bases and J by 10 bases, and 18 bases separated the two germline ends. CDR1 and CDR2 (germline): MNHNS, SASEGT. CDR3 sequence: CASRRGDKGVQYF. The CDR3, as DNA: TGTGCCAGCAGACGGGGGGACAAAGGAGTCCAGTACTTC.

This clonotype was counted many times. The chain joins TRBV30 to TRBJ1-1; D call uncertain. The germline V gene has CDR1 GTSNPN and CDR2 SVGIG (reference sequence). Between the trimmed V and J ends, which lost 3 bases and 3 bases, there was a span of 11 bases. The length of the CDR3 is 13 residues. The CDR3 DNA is TGTGCCTGGAGGCCGGGGAGGTACACTGAAGCTTTCTTT. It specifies CAWRPGRYTEAFF.

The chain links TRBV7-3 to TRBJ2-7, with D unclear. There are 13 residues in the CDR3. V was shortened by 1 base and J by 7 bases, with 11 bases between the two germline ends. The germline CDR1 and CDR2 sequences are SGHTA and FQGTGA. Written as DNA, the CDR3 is TGTGCCAGCAGCTTAAGTGTGGGTTGGGAGCAGTACTTC. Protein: CASSLSVGWEQYF.

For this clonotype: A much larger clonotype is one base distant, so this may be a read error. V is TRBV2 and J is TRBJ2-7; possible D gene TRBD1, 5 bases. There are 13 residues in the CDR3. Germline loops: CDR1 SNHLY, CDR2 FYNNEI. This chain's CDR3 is CASSVQGGYEQHF. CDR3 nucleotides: TGTGCCAGCAGTGTTCAGGGCGGCTACGAGCAGCACTTC.

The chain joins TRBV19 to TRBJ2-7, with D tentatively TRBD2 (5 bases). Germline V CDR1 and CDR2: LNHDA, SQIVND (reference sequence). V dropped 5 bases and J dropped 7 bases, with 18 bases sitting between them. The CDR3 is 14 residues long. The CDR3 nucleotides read TGTGCCAGTAGTCATAGAGACTATAAGGTTGAGCAGTACTTC. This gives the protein CASSHRDYKVEQYF. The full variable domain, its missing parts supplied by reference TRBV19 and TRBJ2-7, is DGGITQSPKYLFRKEGQNVTLSCEQNLNHDAMYWYRQDPGQGLRLIYYSQIVNDFQKGDIAEGYSVSREKKESFPLTVTSAQKNPTAFYLCASSHRDYKVEQYFGPGTRLTVT.

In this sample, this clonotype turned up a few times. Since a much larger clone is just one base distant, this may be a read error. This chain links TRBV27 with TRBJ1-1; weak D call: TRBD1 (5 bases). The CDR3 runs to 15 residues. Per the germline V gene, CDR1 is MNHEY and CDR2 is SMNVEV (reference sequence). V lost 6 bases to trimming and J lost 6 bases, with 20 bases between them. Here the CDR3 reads CASRRRGRLSAEAFF. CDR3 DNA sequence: TGTGCCAGCAGGCGTCGGGGACGGCTGAGCGCTGAAGCTTTCTTT.

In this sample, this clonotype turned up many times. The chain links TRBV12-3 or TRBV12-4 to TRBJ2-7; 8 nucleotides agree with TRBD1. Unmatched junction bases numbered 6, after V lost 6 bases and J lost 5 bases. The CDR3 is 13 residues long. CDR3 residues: CASSLQGANEQYF. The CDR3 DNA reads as TGTGCCAGCAGCCTCCAGGGGGCTAACGAGCAGTACTTC.

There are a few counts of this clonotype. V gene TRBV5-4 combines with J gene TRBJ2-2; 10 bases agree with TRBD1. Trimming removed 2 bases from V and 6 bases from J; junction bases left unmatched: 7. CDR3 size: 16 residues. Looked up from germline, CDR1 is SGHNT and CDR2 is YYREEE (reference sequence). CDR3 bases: TGTGCCAGCAGCTTCGGGACAGGGGCTGTATCCGGGGAGCTGTTTTTT. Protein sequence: CASSFGTGAVSGELFF.

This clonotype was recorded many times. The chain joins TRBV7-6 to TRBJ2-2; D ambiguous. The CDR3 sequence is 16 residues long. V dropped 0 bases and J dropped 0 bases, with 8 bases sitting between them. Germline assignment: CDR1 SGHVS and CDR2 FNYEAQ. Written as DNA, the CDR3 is TGTGCCAGCAGCTTAGCCGACGGCGCGAACACCGGGGAGCTGTTTTTT. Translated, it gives CASSLADGANTGELFF. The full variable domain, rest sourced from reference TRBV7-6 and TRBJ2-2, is GAGVSQSPRYKVTKRGQDVALRCDPISGHVSLYWYRQALGQGPEFLTYFNYEAQQDKSGLPNDRFSAERPEGSISTLTIQRTEQRDSAMYRCASSLADGANTGELFFGEGSRLTVL.

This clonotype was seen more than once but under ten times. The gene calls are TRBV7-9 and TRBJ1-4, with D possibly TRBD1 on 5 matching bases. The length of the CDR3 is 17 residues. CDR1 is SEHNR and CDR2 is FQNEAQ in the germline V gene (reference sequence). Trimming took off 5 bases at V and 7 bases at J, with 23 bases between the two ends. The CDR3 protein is CASSQGRWRDDIEKLFF. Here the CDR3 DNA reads TGTGCCAGCAGCCAGGGTCGTTGGAGGGACGATATTGAAAAACTGTTTTTT.

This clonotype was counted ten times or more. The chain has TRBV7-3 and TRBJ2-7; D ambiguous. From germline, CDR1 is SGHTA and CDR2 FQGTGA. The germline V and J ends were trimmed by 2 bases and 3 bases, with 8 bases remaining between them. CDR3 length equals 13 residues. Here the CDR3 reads CASSLRPGYEQYF. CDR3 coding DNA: TGTGCCAGCAGCTTACGACCAGGCTACGAGCAGTACTTC. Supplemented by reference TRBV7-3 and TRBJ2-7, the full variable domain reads GAGVSQTPSNKVTEKGKYVELRCDPISGHTALYWYRQSLGQGPEFLIYFQGTGAADDSGLPNDRFFAVRPEGSVSTLKIQRTERGDSAVYLCASSLRPGYEQYFGPGTRLTVT.

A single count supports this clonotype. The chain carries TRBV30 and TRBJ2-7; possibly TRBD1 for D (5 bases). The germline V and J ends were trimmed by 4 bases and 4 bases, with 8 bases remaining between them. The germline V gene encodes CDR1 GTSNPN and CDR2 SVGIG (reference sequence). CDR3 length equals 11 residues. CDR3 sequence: CAWNTGYEQYF. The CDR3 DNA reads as TGTGCCTGGAATACAGGATACGAGCAGTACTTC.

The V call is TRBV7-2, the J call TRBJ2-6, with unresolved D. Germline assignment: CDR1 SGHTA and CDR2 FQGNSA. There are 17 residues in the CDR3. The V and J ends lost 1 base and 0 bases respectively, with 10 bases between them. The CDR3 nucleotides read TGTGCCAGCAGCTTAGATAGTCCGAGCTCTGGGGCCAACGTCCTGACTTTC. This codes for CASSLDSPSSGANVLTF.

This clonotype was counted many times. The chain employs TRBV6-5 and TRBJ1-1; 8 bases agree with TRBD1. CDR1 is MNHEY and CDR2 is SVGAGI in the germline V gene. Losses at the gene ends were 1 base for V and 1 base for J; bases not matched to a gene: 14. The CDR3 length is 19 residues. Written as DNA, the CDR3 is TGTGCCAGCAGTTACTTTGTTCCGGGCAGGGGGCCCAGGAACACTGAAGCTTTCTTT. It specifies CASSYFVPGRGPRNTEAFF.

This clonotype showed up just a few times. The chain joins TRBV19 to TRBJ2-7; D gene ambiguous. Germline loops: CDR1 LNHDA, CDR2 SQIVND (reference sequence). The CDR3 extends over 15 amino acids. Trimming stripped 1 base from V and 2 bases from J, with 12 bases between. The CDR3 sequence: CASSIAVDLAYEQYF. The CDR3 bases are TGTGCCAGTAGTATAGCTGTGGACCTTGCCTACGAGCAGTACTTC.

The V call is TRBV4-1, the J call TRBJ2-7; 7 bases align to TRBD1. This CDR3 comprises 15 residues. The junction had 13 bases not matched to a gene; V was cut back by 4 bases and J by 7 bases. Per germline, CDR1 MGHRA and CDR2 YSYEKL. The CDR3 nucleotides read TGCGCCAGCAGCCCGAGAACAGGGGTGATACGAGAGCAGTACTTC. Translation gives CASSPRTGVIREQYF.

Here the CDR3 reads CASSNSGEGETQYF. In nucleotides, the CDR3 is TGTGCCAGTAGTAATTCTGGGGAGGGCGAGACCCAGTACTTC. The J gene is TRBJ2-5, the V gene TRBV19, with 7 positions matching TRBD2. This CDR3 contains 14 residues. Trimming cost V 4 bases and J 5 bases; bases outside gene matches: 7. The germline gives CDR1 LNHDA, CDR2 SQIVND (reference sequence).